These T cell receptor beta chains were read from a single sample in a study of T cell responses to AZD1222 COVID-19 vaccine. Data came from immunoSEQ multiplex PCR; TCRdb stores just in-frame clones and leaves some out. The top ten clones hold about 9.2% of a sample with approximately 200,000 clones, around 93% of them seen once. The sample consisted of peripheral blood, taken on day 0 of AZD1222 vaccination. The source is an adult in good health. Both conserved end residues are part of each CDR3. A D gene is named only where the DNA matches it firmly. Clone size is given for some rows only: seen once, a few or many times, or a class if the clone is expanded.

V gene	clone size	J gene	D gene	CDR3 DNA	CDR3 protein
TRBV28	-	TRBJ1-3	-	TGTGCCAGCAGTGCCCTCAGAAACACCATATATTTT	CASSALRNTIYF
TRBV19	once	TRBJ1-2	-	TGTGCCAGTAGTATAAGTAGAGTCGGAACCTATGGCTACACCTTC	CASSISRVGTYGYTF
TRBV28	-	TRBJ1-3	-	TGTGCCAGCACCAGCAGGCGTGGAAACACCATATATTTT	CASTSRRGNTIYF
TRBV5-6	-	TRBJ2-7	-	TGTGCCAGCAGTTTCGGACAGTACGAGCAGTACTTC	CASSFGQYEQYF
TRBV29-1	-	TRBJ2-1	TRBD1	TGCAGCGTGGGGGACAGGCGCAATGAGCAGTTCTTC	CSVGDRRNEQFF
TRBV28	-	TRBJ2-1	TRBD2	TGTGCCAGCAGCCACAGCGGGGGGTCCTACAATGAGCAGTTCTTC	CASSHSGGSYNEQFF
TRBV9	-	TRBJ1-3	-	TGTGCCAGCAGCCACAGGACAGAGTCGAACTCTGGAAACACCATATATTTT	CASSHRTESNSGNTIYF
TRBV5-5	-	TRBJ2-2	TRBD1	TGTGCCAGCAGCTTGTGGTCAGGGGGTCTTACCGGGGAGCTGTTTTTT	CASSLWSGGLTGELFF
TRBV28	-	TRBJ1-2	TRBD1	TGTGCCAGCACCCTCGCCGGGACAGGGGATGGCTACACCTTC	CASTLAGTGDGYTF
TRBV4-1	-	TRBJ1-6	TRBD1	TGCGCCAGCAGCCAAGGAGGGTGGACAGGACCCCACGTTAATTCACCCCTCCACTTT	CASSQGGWTGPHVNSPLHF
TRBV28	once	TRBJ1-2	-	TGTGCCAGCAGTTCGGGTTTTTCAAACTATGGCTACACCTTC	CASSSGFSNYGYTF
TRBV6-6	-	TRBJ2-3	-	TGTGCCAGCAGTTATCAGGGTACCGCCACAGATACGCAGTATTTT	CASSYQGTATDTQYF
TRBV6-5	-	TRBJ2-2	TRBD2	TGTGCCAGCAGTTACAGGGAGGGAGAGGGCACCGGGGAGCTGTTTTTT	CASSYREGEGTGELFF
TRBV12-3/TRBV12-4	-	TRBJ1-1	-	TGTGCCAGCAGTTTCGGACCCTATGGTGAAGCTTTCTTT	CASSFGPYGEAFF
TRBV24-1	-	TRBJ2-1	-	TGTGCCACCAGTGACCGGGACATCTACAATGAGCAGTTCTTC	CATSDRDIYNEQFF
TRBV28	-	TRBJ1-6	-	TGTGCCAGCAGACTTCCCCCCGACAGAAGGGATTCACCCCTCCACTTT	CASRLPPDRRDSPLHF
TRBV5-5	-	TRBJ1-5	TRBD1	TGTGCCAGCAGCTTCGGGACAGGGCGTCAGCCCCAGCATTTT	CASSFGTGRQPQHF
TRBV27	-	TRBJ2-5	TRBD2	TGTGCCAGCAGCGACTCCACTAGCGGTTTGTACCAAGAGACCCAGTACTTC	CASSDSTSGLYQETQYF
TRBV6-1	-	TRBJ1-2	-	TGTGCCAGCAGTGAACTCACGCCGAACTATGGCTACACCTTC	CASSELTPNYGYTF
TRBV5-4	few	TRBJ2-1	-	TGTGCCAGCAGCGTGCCTGGGGCCAGACAAGGGAATGAGCAGTTCTTC	CASSVPGARQGNEQFF
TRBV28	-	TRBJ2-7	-	TGTGCCAGCACCACTCAACCCACCTCCTACGAGCAGTACTTC	CASTTQPTSYEQYF
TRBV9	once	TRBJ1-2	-	TGTGCCAGCTGGGGGGTGGACTATGGCTACACCTTC	CASWGVDYGYTF
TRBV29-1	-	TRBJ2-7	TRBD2	TGCAGCGTTGGGACTAGTTCCGAGCAGTACTTC	CSVGTSSEQYF
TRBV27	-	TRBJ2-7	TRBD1	TGTGCCAGCAGTCCGGGGACAGGGTACGAGCAGTACTTC	CASSPGTGYEQYF
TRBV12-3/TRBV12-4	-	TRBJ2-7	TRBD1	TGTGCCAGCAGTGGGACAGGGTCCCACGAGCAGTACTTC	CASSGTGSHEQYF
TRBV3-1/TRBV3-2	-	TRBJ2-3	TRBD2	TGTGCCAGCTCAGTTTTCCCTTCCAGCGGGAGTTCTTCATGCACAGATACGCAGTATTTT	CASSVFPSSGSSSCTDTQYF
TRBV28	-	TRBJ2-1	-	TGTGCCAGCAGCCCGGACAGTTGGGGCAACAATGAGCAGTTCTTC	CASSPDSWGNNEQFF
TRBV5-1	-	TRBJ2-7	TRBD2	TGCGCCAGCAGCTCCGCCGGGGGGGGCTACGAGCAGTACTTC	CASSSAGGGYEQYF
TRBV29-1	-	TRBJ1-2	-	TGCAGCGTTGAAAAGGCCGATGGTCGCTATGGCTACACCTTC	CSVEKADGRYGYTF
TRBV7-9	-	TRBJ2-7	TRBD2	TGTGCCAGCAGCACCTTCTCGGCTAGCGGGAGCTACGAGCAGTACTTC	CASSTFSASGSYEQYF
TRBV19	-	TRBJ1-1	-	TGTGCCAGTAGTTCGACAGGGAACACTGAAGCTTTCTTT	CASSSTGNTEAFF
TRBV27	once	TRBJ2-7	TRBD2	TGTGCCAGCAGTCCGGGACTAGCGGGGACCTACGAGCAGTACTTC	CASSPGLAGTYEQYF
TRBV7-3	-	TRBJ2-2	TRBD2	TGTGCCAGCAGCTTAAGGACTAGCCTAACTACGACCGGGGAGCTGTTTTTT	CASSLRTSLTTTGELFF
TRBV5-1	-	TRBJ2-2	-	TGCGCCAGCAGCTTGAATGCGGGGACCGGGGAGCTGTTTTTT	CASSLNAGTGELFF
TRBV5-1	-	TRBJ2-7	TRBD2	TGCGCCAGCAGCTTTTCGGGGGTCGGCGGGAGTTCTTACGAGCAGTACTTC	CASSFSGVGGSSYEQYF
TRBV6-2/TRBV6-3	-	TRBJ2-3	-	TGTGCCAGCAGTTACACAGCGGACTCAGTCACAGATACGCAGTATTTT	CASSYTADSVTDTQYF
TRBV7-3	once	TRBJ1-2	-	TGTGCCAGCAGCTTAACCTCCGGGACATCGGTCTACACCTTC	CASSLTSGTSVYTF
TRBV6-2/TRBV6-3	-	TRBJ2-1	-	TGTGCCAGCAGCCATAGGGGCGGGCGGGAGCAGTTCTTC	CASSHRGGREQFF
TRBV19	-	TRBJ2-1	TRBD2	TGTGCCAGTAGTATAGTCCTTAGCGGGAGGTTGGGGAATGAGCAGTTCTTC	CASSIVLSGRLGNEQFF
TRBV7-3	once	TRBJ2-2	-	TGTGCCAGCAGCTTACCCCCCCAGGGACCAAACACCGGGGAGCTGTTTTTT	CASSLPPQGPNTGELFF
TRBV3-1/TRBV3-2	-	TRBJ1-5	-	TGTGCCAGCAGCCAAGAGGGGGGCCGTGGACAGCCCCAGCATTTT	CASSQEGGRGQPQHF
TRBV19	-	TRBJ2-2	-	TGTGCCAGTAGCCCTTGGCAGATTGCGAACACCGGGGAGCTGTTTTTT	CASSPWQIANTGELFF
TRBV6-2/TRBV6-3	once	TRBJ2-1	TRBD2	TGTGCCAGCAGCCGACCTTCGACTAGCGGGAGGGCCAATGAGCAGTTCTTC	CASSRPSTSGRANEQFF
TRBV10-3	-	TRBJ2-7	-	TGTGCCATCAGTGATGGCGCCTTTAAAACCTACGAGCAGTACTTC	CAISDGAFKTYEQYF
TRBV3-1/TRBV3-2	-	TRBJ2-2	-	TGTGCCAGCAGCCAAGGTTTCACCGGGGAGCTGTTTTTT	CASSQGFTGELFF
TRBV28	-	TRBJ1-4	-	TGTGCCAGCAGTCCGGGCTGGGGGAATAATGAAAAACTGTTTTTT	CASSPGWGNNEKLFF
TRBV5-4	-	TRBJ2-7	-	TGTGCCAGCAGCTTGGGTGGTAGCGGCTCCTACGAGCAGTACTTC	CASSLGGSGSYEQYF
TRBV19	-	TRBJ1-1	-	TGTGCCAGTGAAACAGGGCGGCAAGCTTTCTTT	CASETGRQAFF
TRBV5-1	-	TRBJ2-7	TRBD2	TGCGCCAGCAGTAGACTAGCGGGACGCTACGAGCAGTACTTC	CASSRLAGRYEQYF
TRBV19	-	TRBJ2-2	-	TGTGCCAGTAGCCCCCTGGGGGGAGCGAACACCGGGGAGCTGTTTTTT	CASSPLGGANTGELFF
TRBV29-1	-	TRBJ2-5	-	TGCAGTGCCTCGACTGGACAAGAGACCCAGTACTTC	CSASTGQETQYF
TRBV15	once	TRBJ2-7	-	TGTGCCACCAGCAGAGACCTTCCGACAGGCGTCTCCTACGAGCAGTACTTC	CATSRDLPTGVSYEQYF
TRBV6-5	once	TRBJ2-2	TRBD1	TGTGCCAGCAGTAGTCGGACAGGGAGCACCGGGGAGCTGTTTTTT	CASSSRTGSTGELFF